This T cell receptor beta chain was recovered during a study of cytomegalovirus exposure and HLA in healthy donors. Study results and caveats: Rarity held for most TCR sequences, but there were some public TCRs that occurred in many donors. TCR beta sequences reportedly predicted the HLA-A and HLA-B alleles of most subjects accurately. When analyzed later, the rates of TCR association showed variation by HLA locus, with DRB1 the most and HLA-C the fewest.

The CDR3 is made up of 14 amino acids. Trimming left V 3 bases short and J 10 bases short, with 16 bases between. Germline lookup yields CDR1 KGHSH and CDR2 LQKENI. The PCR had 60 Vbeta and 13 Jbeta primers. Clones were read by immunoSEQ multiplex PCR, and TCRdb kept only the in-frame ones, dropping some. The sample shows approximately 100,000 clones, roughly 70% of them seen only once. This clone has only one observation. The target antigen is unknown. This TCR derives from a man aged 50-59 years in good health and CMV-seronegative. The sequencing sample was made of PBMCs. The gene calls are TRBV18 and TRBJ2-1, with D possibly being TRBD1 (7 bases). CDR3 in amino acids: CASSPRGESREQFF. Written as DNA, the CDR3 is TGTGCCAGCTCACCCAGGGGGGAGTCTCGGGAGCAGTTCTTC.